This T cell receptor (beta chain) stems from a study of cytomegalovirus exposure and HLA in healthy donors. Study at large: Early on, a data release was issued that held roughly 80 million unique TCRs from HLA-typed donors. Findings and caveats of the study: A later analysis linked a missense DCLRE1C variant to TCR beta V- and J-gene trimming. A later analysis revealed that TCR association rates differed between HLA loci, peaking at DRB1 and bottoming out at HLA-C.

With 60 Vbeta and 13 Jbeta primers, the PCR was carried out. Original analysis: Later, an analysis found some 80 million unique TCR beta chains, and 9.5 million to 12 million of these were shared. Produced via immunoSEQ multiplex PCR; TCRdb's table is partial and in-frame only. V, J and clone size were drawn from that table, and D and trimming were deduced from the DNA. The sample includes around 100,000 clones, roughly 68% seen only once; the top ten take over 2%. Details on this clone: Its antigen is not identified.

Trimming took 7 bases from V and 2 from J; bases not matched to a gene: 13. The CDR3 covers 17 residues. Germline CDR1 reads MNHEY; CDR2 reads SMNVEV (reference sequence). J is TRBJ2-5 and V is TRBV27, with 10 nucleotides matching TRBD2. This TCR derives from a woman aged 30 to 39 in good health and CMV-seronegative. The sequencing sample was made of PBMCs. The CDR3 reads CASTSGRTSGKQETQYF. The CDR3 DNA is TGTGCCAGCACTTCAGGAAGGACTAGCGGAAAACAAGAGACCCAGTACTTC.